These 32 T cell receptor beta chains share one sample of origin, sequenced in a study of T-cell memory formation after mild COVID-19. TCRdb fed the 5' RACE reads into MiXCR, producing one record per CDR3 protein. The sample lists more than 250,000 distinct CDR3 sequences, more than 15% seen once, with roughly 23% in the top ten. The sequenced sample was PBMCs or a T cell subset sorted from them (not recorded which). The receptors stem from a man aged 18 to 35 who had mild COVID-19 (a few samples of this study predate the infection). Cell type and time point are not known.

This chain connects TRBV25-1 to TRBJ1-2, with a tentative D call TRBD1 (5 bases). Germline values: CDR1 MGHDK, CDR2 SYGVNS. V was clipped by 5 bases and J by 6 bases, with 13 bases between them. The CDR3 is 13 amino acids. CDR3 nucleotide sequence: TGTGCCAGCAGTCACGGACACCTAGATGGCTACACCTTC. It yields the protein CASSHGHLDGYTF.

This clonotype was seen only a few times. The J gene is TRBJ2-6, the V gene TRBV5-1; tentatively, D is TRBD1 (6 bases). V was pared by 4 bases and J by 4 bases, with 15 bases between. Germline CDR1 reads SGHRS; CDR2 reads YFSETQ. The CDR3 is made up of 16 amino acids. CDR3 loop: CASSPPTGSGANVLTF. The CDR3 DNA follows: TGCGCCAGCAGCCCGCCAACAGGGAGCGGGGCCAACGTCCTGACTTTC.

This clonotype was seen ten or more times. The V and J genes are TRBV5-1 and TRBJ1-1; 11 nucleotides agree with TRBD1. V was clipped by 0 bases and J by 6 bases; unmatched bases: 4. CDR3 length equals 15 residues. The germline gives CDR1 SGHRS, CDR2 YFSETQ. The CDR3 region has the DNA TGCGCCAGCAGCTTGGAGGACAGGGGGCCCCCTGAAGCTTTCTTT. Translation: CASSLEDRGPPEAFF.

This clonotype was seen a handful of times. This sequence joins TRBV5-4 and TRBJ2-4; D gene unclear. The CDR3 is 15 residues long. The germline V gene encodes CDR1 SGHNT and CDR2 YYREEE (reference sequence). V was cut by 0 bases and J by 0 bases, with 7 bases left in between. CDR3 amino acids: CASSLAGQAKNIQYF. DNA of the CDR3: TGTGCCAGCAGCTTGGCCGGGCAAGCCAAAAACATTCAGTACTTC.

Only a few counts were recorded for this clonotype. The genes are TRBV12-3 or TRBV12-4 and TRBJ2-5; D is unresolved. Trimming removed 3 bases from V and 2 bases from J, with 10 bases in between. This CDR3 is 14 amino acids long. The CDR3 loop reads CASSLRQLQETQYF. CDR3 DNA: TGTGCCAGCAGTTTGAGGCAGTTACAAGAGACCCAGTACTTC.

This clonotype showed up just a few times. J is TRBJ2-3 and V is TRBV11-1; no reliable D call. This CDR3 spans 13 amino acids. The V end was cut by 7 bases, the J end by 1 base, with 9 bases between. Per germline, CDR1 SGHAT and CDR2 FQDESV (reference sequence). CDR3 in amino acids: CASTRRGTDTQYF. Written as DNA, the CDR3 is TGTGCCAGCACCCGCCGAGGCACAGATACGCAGTATTTT.

This clonotype has only a few counts. The CDR3 reads CASSQEGMRLSPLHF. The CDR3 DNA follows: TGCGCCAGCAGCCAAGAAGGTATGAGGTTATCACCCCTCCACTTT. The chain has TRBV4-1 and TRBJ1-6; the D is unclear. Trimming shortened V by 0 bases and J by 10 bases, and 13 bases separated the two germline ends. Germline V gives CDR1 MGHRA, CDR2 YSYEKL. The CDR3 sequence is 15 residues long.

The chain joins TRBV9 to TRBJ2-3; no reliable D call. Germline V gene lookup returns CDR1 SGDLS and CDR2 YYNGEE. The ends were cut back, 0 bases at V and 0 bases at J, with 11 bases in the middle. The CDR3 length is 16 residues. CDR3 nucleotides: TGTGCCAGCAGCGTAGGGGGATGGCGTAGCACAGATACGCAGTATTTT. Translated, it gives CASSVGGWRSTDTQYF. The whole variable domain, filled in from reference TRBV9 and TRBJ2-3, reads DSGVTQTPKHLITATGQRVTLRCSPRSGDLSVYWYQQSLDQGLQFLIQYYNGEERAKGNILERFSAQQFPDLHSELNLSSLELGDSALYFCASSVGGWRSTDTQYFGPGTRLTVL.

The rearrangement uses TRBV11-2 and TRBJ2-3, with 12 bases that match TRBD2. Germline V gene sequence: CDR1 SGHAT, CDR2 FQNNGV. This CDR3 spans 17 amino acids. With 2 bases clipped from V and 0 bases from J, the junction kept 3 bases outside the gene matches. DNA of the CDR3: TGTGCCAGCAGCTTAACGACTAGCGGGAGTAGCACAGATACGCAGTATTTT. The encoded protein is CASSLTTSGSSTDTQYF. Variable domain in full (rest from reference TRBV11-2 and TRBJ2-3): EAGVAQSPRYKIIEKRQSVAFWCNPISGHATLYWYQQILGQGPKLLIQFQNNGVVDDSQLPKDRFSAERLKGVDSTLKIQPAKLEDSAVYLCASSLTTSGSSTDTQYFGPGTRLTVL.

This clonotype showed up just a few times. The chain is built from TRBV11-2 and TRBJ2-6, with no clear D. The CDR3 is 17 residues long. Deletions cut 6 bases from V and 0 bases from J, with 15 bases between. The germline V gene has CDR1 SGHAT and CDR2 FQNNGV. The CDR3 bases are TGTGCCAGCAGACGAGGTCCTCCACTCTCTGGGGCCAACGTCCTGACTTTC. Translating gives CASRRGPPLSGANVLTF.

The rearrangement uses TRBV11-2 and TRBJ2-1; 9 bases are a match to TRBD2. Trimming took 6 bases from V and 2 from J; bases not matched to a gene: 8. The CDR3 extends over 16 amino acids. The V gene's germline CDR1 is SGHAT and CDR2 FQNNGV. CDR3 nucleotide sequence: TGTGCCAGCAGGACCCTAGCGGGGAAGACCTACAATGAGCAGTTCTTC. Encoded protein: CASRTLAGKTYNEQFF. Drawing the rest from reference TRBV11-2 and TRBJ2-1, the complete variable domain is EAGVAQSPRYKIIEKRQSVAFWCNPISGHATLYWYQQILGQGPKLLIQFQNNGVVDDSQLPKDRFSAERLKGVDSTLKIQPAKLEDSAVYLCASRTLAGKTYNEQFFGPGTRLTVL.

The sample holds a few counts of this clonotype. The chain couples TRBV12-3 or TRBV12-4 to TRBJ2-1; 9 bases map to TRBD1. V shed 6 bases and J 10 bases; nucleotides not matched to a gene: 16. The CDR3 runs 16 residues. DNA of the CDR3: TGTGCCAGCAGCTTGGGAGGGGACAGGGCGGCCCTGGAGCAGTTCTTC. This encodes CASSLGGDRAALEQFF.

The sample holds a few counts of this clonotype. The chain recombines TRBV3-1 with TRBJ2-1; TRBD2 matches 8 bases. Germline trimming cut 1 base from V and 6 bases from J; bases unmatched to any gene: 5. The length of the CDR3 is 15 residues. The germline V gene encodes CDR1 LGHDT and CDR2 YNNKEL (reference sequence). This CDR3 reads CASSQVASGSNEQFF. DNA for the CDR3: TGTGCCAGCAGCCAAGTGGCTAGCGGGTCCAATGAGCAGTTCTTC.

This clonotype appeared a few times. This rearrangement joins TRBV12-3 or TRBV12-4 to TRBJ2-4, with unresolved D. The CDR3 extends over 13 amino acids. The V end was cut by 3 bases, the J end by 6 bases, with 9 bases between. The CDR3 DNA reads TGTGCCAGCAGTTTGGGTGCGGTAAACATTCAGTACTTC. It yields the protein CASSLGAVNIQYF.

This clonotype was picked up a small number of times. This chain connects TRBV4-1 to TRBJ1-2; tentative D call: TRBD1 (5 bases). Deletions cut 0 bases from V and 4 bases from J, with 12 bases between. The CDR3 runs 15 residues. In germline, CDR1 is MGHRA, CDR2 YSYEKL. The CDR3 sequence is CASSQDQGQGYGYTF. The DNA for the CDR3 is TGCGCCAGCAGCCAAGATCAAGGGCAGGGCTATGGCTACACCTTC.

The V and J genes are TRBV4-2 and TRBJ2-3; possibly TRBD2 for D (6 bases). Germline V gene lookup returns CDR1 LGHNA and CDR2 YNFKEQ. Trimming cost V 5 bases and J 0 bases, with 18 bases left between them. The length of the CDR3 is 17 residues. CDR3 in DNA: TGTGCCAGCAGCAAGGGGACTGGGCGATCTAGCACAGATACGCAGTATTTT. As protein: CASSKGTGRSSTDTQYF.

The gene calls are TRBV27 and TRBJ1-6; 10 bases line up with TRBD1. The CDR3 has 15 residues. The germline V gene encodes CDR1 MNHEY and CDR2 SMNVEV (reference sequence). V shed 4 bases and J 10 bases; nucleotides not matched to a gene: 7. The CDR3 region is CASSSSGTGESPLHF. In DNA, the CDR3 is TGTGCCAGCAGTTCATCCGGGACAGGGGAATCACCCCTCCACTTT.

This clonotype was counted a few times. This rearrangement joins TRBV6-1 to TRBJ2-1; TRBD1 agrees at 9 bases. J was trimmed by 3 bases and V by 6 bases; bases with no gene match: 6. CDR3 size: 15 residues. The germline V gene has CDR1 MNHNS and CDR2 SASEGT. Written as DNA, the CDR3 is TGTGCCAGCAGAGCGGGACAGGGTAACTACAATGAGCAGTTCTTC. Protein product: CASRAGQGNYNEQFF.

The gene calls are TRBV7-9 and TRBJ2-7; D assignment may be TRBD1 or TRBD2 (7 bases each). The V end was cut by 3 bases, the J end by 12 bases, with 12 bases between. This CDR3 region has 11 residues. Germline V CDR1 and CDR2: SEHNR, FQNEAQ (reference sequence). CDR3 in DNA: TGTGCCAGCAGCTTCAGGGGGGGTCGGTACTTC. Its translation: CASSFRGGRYF.

The chain links TRBV12-3 or TRBV12-4 to TRBJ1-1; no definite D call. The V and J ends lost 4 bases and 1 base respectively, with 10 bases between them. The length of the CDR3 is 14 residues. The CDR3 reads CASSSRRTNTEAFF. CDR3 DNA: TGTGCCAGCAGTTCTCGGCGAACGAACACTGAAGCTTTCTTT.

The chain recombines TRBV20-1 with TRBJ1-5; 7 bases agree with TRBD1. V lost 2 bases, J lost 4 bases, and 5 bases stayed unmatched. The CDR3 has 14 residues. Germline V gives CDR1 DFQATT, CDR2 SNEGSKA (reference sequence). The CDR3 DNA reads as TGCAGTGCTAGAAGAGGACAGGCTAATCAGCCCCAGCATTTT. Its protein product is CSARRGQANQPQHF.

This clonotype occurred many times. V and J are TRBV5-4 and TRBJ2-1, with D unresolved. Germline-derived CDR1 and CDR2 are SGHNT and YYREEE (reference sequence). Trimming pared 5 bases from V and 0 bases from J, leaving 12 bases between. This CDR3 spans 15 amino acids. The CDR3 DNA follows: TGTGCCAGCAGTGTCTCATCGAGCTCCTACAATGAGCAGTTCTTC. Its translation is CASSVSSSSYNEQFF.

This clonotype was recorded at least ten times. V is TRBV6-5 and J is TRBJ2-7, with TRBD2 matching 7 bases. CDR1 and CDR2 from the germline V gene are MNHEY and SVGAGI. V was clipped by 0 bases and J by 0 bases; unmatched bases: 2. The CDR3 sequence is 15 residues long. CDR3 region: CASSYSPSGSYEQYF. Written as DNA, the CDR3 is TGTGCCAGCAGTTACTCGCCTAGCGGCTCCTACGAGCAGTACTTC.

The sample holds a few counts of this clonotype. This chain uses TRBV23-1 with TRBJ2-7; 8 nucleotides align to TRBD1. TRBV23-1 is an open reading frame, and its role is uncertain. Losses at the gene ends were 3 bases for V and 5 bases for J; bases not matched to a gene: 9. The CDR3 has 15 amino acids. CDR3: CASSQDRADEDEQYV. CDR3 in DNA: TGCGCCAGCAGTCAGGACAGGGCGGACGAAGACGAGCAGTACGTC.

The V call is TRBV20-1, the J call TRBJ1-2; D possibly corresponds to TRBD1 (5 bases). V shed 1 base and J shed 4 bases, with 13 bases lying between them. Germline loops: CDR1 DFQATT, CDR2 SNEGSKA (reference sequence). This CDR3 is 14 amino acids long. CDR3 sequence reads: CSARGGGGFYGYTF. Here the CDR3 DNA reads TGCAGTGCTAGAGGCGGGGGAGGATTCTATGGCTACACCTTC.

This clonotype was counted many times. Since a much larger clone is just one base distant, this may be a read error. CDR3 residues: CASSSHETQYF. CDR3 sequence (DNA): TGTGCCAGCAGCTCACACGAGACCCAGTACTTC. This chain joins TRBV7-2 and TRBJ2-5; unclear D gene. The CDR3 covers 11 residues. V shed 4 bases and J shed 5 bases, with 5 bases lying between them. The germline V gene encodes CDR1 SGHTA and CDR2 FQGNSA.

This chain uses TRBV5-1 with TRBJ1-1; D not certain. CDR3 length: 16 residues. Deletions cut 4 bases from V and 1 base from J, with 17 bases between. Germline V gene data show CDR1 as SGHRS and CDR2 as YFSETQ. CDR3 region: CASSHRVNRGNTEAFF. In DNA form, the CDR3 reads TGCGCCAGCAGCCACAGAGTAAACAGAGGGAACACTGAAGCTTTCTTT.

The chain links TRBV20-1 to TRBJ1-3; D is uncertain. This CDR3 comprises 13 residues. V gave up 4 bases and J gave up 4 bases, with 11 bases separating them. CDR1 and CDR2 from the germline V gene are DFQATT and SNEGSKA (reference sequence). DNA for the CDR3: TGCAGTGCTAATAGGGAAAACGGAAACACCATATATTTT. This translates into CSANRENGNTIYF.

The rearrangement uses TRBV12-3 or TRBV12-4 and TRBJ2-7; possibly TRBD2 for D (7 bases). V dropped 8 bases and J dropped 0 bases, with 8 bases sitting between them. The CDR3 totals 12 residues. This chain's CDR3 is CASAGASYEQYF. In nucleotides, the CDR3 is TGTGCCAGCGCGGGGGCCTCCTACGAGCAGTACTTC.

This clonotype was found a few times. The chain links TRBV20-1 to TRBJ2-1; 10 bases are a match to TRBD2. Germline CDR1 and CDR2: DFQATT and SNEGSKA (reference sequence). V lost 0 bases and J lost 4; bases outside the gene matches: 12. This CDR3 region has 18 residues. The CDR3 bases are TGCAGTGCTAGAGATGTCGGGCGGCTAGCGGGGGTTTACAATGAGCAGTTCTTC. Amino acid sequence: CSARDVGRLAGVYNEQFF.

This clonotype was detected ten times or more. The V call is TRBV5-1, the J call TRBJ2-5; D gene uncertain. CDR3 length: 15 residues. The V gene lost 0 bases and the J gene lost 2 bases, with 11 bases spanning the gap. The germline V gene has CDR1 SGHRS and CDR2 YFSETQ. The CDR3, as DNA: TGCGCCAGCAGCTTGGGAGATTGGCCACAAGAGACCCAGTACTTC. Amino acids: CASSLGDWPQETQYF.

The chain employs TRBV4-1 and TRBJ2-2; a weak D match, TRBD1 (5 bases). Germline V gene sequence: CDR1 MGHRA, CDR2 YSYEKL. Trimming removed 0 bases at V and 6 bases at J, with 14 bases between. The CDR3 runs to 16 residues. The CDR3 DNA reads TGCGCCAGCAGCCAAGATCCAGGGAATGGGGCCGGGGAGCTGTTTTTT. Translating gives CASSQDPGNGAGELFF.